These T cell receptor beta chains were read from a single sample in a study of blood T cell repertoires in COVID-19. TCRdb keeps only in-frame clones here, not all; method: immunoSEQ multiplex PCR. The sample has about 170,000 clones, approximately 82% seen once; the top ten hold 7%. The specimen sequenced was peripheral blood. The source of these receptors is a woman between 35 and 50 years old with COVID-19, enrolled during active disease. Each CDR3 is given with its conserved first and last residue. D genes are given only for firm matches. Clone sizes are given selectively: once, few, many, or a class where the clone is expanded.

DNA: TGTGCCAGCAGTGAGTGGCCAGCCCAGTACTTC
CDR3: CASSEWPAQYF
V: TRBV2
D: .
J: TRBJ2-5
size: .

DNA: TGTGCCAGCAGTTATGGAGGCGGTCTGAATTCACCCCTCCACTTT
CDR3: CASSYGGGLNSPLHF
V: TRBV6-5
D: .
J: TRBJ1-6
size: once

DNA: TGTGCCAGCAGTGACAGAACTGGGGAGCTGTTTTTT
CDR3: CASSDRTGELFF
V: TRBV6-6
D: .
J: TRBJ2-2
size: few

DNA: TGTGCCAGCAGTTCTGGACAGGTGCCTTCACCCCTCCACTTT
CDR3: CASSSGQVPSPLHF
V: TRBV6-6
D: TRBD1
J: TRBJ1-6
size: .

DNA: TGTGCCAGCAGCAGAAGCGGCGGAAGCACAGATACGCAGTATTTT
CDR3: CASSRSGGSTDTQYF
V: TRBV28
D: .
J: TRBJ2-3
size: .

DNA: TGTGCCACCAGCAGAGATGAGGGACAAGAGACCCAGTACTTC
CDR3: CATSRDEGQETQYF
V: TRBV15
D: .
J: TRBJ2-5
size: few

DNA: TGTGCCAGCAGTCCCGACACCTTTAGCTCCTATAATTCACCCCTCCACTTT
CDR3: CASSPDTFSSYNSPLHF
V: TRBV28
D: .
J: TRBJ1-6
size: .

DNA: TGTGCCAGCAGGCTGACAGGGGGTAGCGAGACCCAGTACTTC
CDR3: CASRLTGGSETQYF
V: TRBV27
D: TRBD1
J: TRBJ2-5
size: .

DNA: TGTGCCAGCTCCAGGGATGGTAACACTGAAGCTTTCTTT
CDR3: CASSRDGNTEAFF
V: TRBV2
D: .
J: TRBJ1-1
size: .

DNA: TGTGCCAGCAGCCAAGATCCTCACGGGAGGGGCTCCTACAATGAGCAGTTCTTC
CDR3: CASSQDPHGRGSYNEQFF
V: TRBV4-2
D: TRBD2
J: TRBJ2-1
size: .

DNA: TGTGCCAGCAGCGTAGAGGGGGCAGGAGTTACGCAGTATTTT
CDR3: CASSVEGAGVTQYF
V: TRBV9
D: TRBD1
J: TRBJ2-3
size: .

DNA: TGTGCCAGCTCCGCGGGGGTATCTGGTGGCTACACCTTC
CDR3: CASSAGVSGGYTF
V: TRBV6-4
D: .
J: TRBJ1-2
size: few

DNA: TGTGCCAGTAGTATAGACAGATGGCAAGAGACCCAGTACTTC
CDR3: CASSIDRWQETQYF
V: TRBV19
D: .
J: TRBJ2-5
size: few

DNA: TGTGCTAGTGGTTTGCTTCAGTACACCGGGGAGCTGTTTTTT
CDR3: CASGLLQYTGELFF
V: TRBV12-5
D: .
J: TRBJ2-2
size: .

DNA: TGTGCCACCAGTGAAGGGGGCTCAGTGGAAGGCTACACCTTC
CDR3: CATSEGGSVEGYTF
V: TRBV24-1
D: TRBD1
J: TRBJ1-2
size: .

DNA: TGTGCCAGCAGCTTGACTAGCGGCCTTTTCAATGAGCAGTTCTTC
CDR3: CASSLTSGLFNEQFF
V: TRBV7-2
D: TRBD2
J: TRBJ2-1
size: once

DNA: TGTGCCAGTACTGTGTTCGGGTTCTATAGCAATCAGCCCCAGCATTTT
CDR3: CASTVFGFYSNQPQHF
V: TRBV19
D: .
J: TRBJ1-5
size: .

DNA: TGTGCCAGCAGCTTAGTTAATAGCGCAGATACGCAGTATTTT
CDR3: CASSLVNSADTQYF
V: TRBV11-1
D: .
J: TRBJ2-3
size: .

DNA: TGTGCCAGCAGTTTTTTTCCGGGGCGGCGCGGGGGAGGCGGGGAGCTGTTTTTT
CDR3: CASSFFPGRRGGGGELFF
V: TRBV28
D: TRBD2
J: TRBJ2-2
size: .

DNA: TGTGCCAGCAGCAAGACCTGGACAAGTGTGGATGAGCAGTTCTTC
CDR3: CASSKTWTSVDEQFF
V: TRBV5-6
D: .
J: TRBJ2-1
size: once

DNA: TGCGCCAGCAGCCAAGGCGGGAGGGCGATCACCGGGGAGCTGTTTTTT
CDR3: CASSQGGRAITGELFF
V: TRBV4-1
D: TRBD2
J: TRBJ2-2
size: .

DNA: TGTGCCAGCAGCTTAGAGGTCCTGCCGAGTGACTTC
CDR3: CASSLEVLPSDF
V: TRBV11-2
D: .
J: TRBJ2-5
size: .

DNA: TGTGCCAGCAGCCTTGAGACAGGGGATGGCTACGAGCAGTACTTC
CDR3: CASSLETGDGYEQYF
V: TRBV2
D: TRBD1
J: TRBJ2-7
size: .

DNA: TGTGCCAGCAGCGCCAAGGGAGGCAAAAACATTCAGTACTTC
CDR3: CASSAKGGKNIQYF
V: TRBV9
D: .
J: TRBJ2-4
size: .

DNA: TGTGCCAGTAGAACAGGGCTTGCTGAAGCTTTCTTT
CDR3: CASRTGLAEAFF
V: TRBV19
D: .
J: TRBJ1-1
size: .

DNA: TGTGCCAGCAGCTTAGGGACTAGCGCTCAAGAGACCCAGTACTTC
CDR3: CASSLGTSAQETQYF
V: TRBV7-9
D: TRBD2
J: TRBJ2-5
size: .

DNA: TGTGCCAGCAGCCAAGATATCCAGGCGACCCGCACAGATACGCAGTATTTT
CDR3: CASSQDIQATRTDTQYF
V: TRBV14
D: .
J: TRBJ2-3
size: .

DNA: TGTGCCAGCAGCCAACAGGACAGGGGGCTCCTTGGAACTGAAGCTTTCTTT
CDR3: CASSQQDRGLLGTEAFF
V: TRBV3-1/TRBV3-2
D: TRBD1
J: TRBJ1-1
size: .

DNA: TGTGCCAGCAGTTTAAGACAGGGGGCGTACGAGCAGTACTTC
CDR3: CASSLRQGAYEQYF
V: TRBV28
D: TRBD1
J: TRBJ2-7
size: once

DNA: TGTGCCAGCAGAGACCTAGCGGGGGGGACCCAAGAGACCCAGTACTTC
CDR3: CASRDLAGGTQETQYF
V: TRBV2
D: TRBD2
J: TRBJ2-5
size: .

DNA: TGTGCCAGCAGTTACTCACTCCTCGGACTAAACACCCAGCAGTACTTC
CDR3: CASSYSLLGLNTQQYF
V: TRBV6-5
D: .
J: TRBJ2-7
size: .

DNA: TGTGCCAGCAGCCCCAGTGCGGGGAAATCCTACAATGAGCAGTTCTTC
CDR3: CASSPSAGKSYNEQFF
V: TRBV7-9
D: .
J: TRBJ2-1
size: .

DNA: TGTGCCAGCAGCCATTCTGGAGCCAACCAAGAGACCCAGTACTTC
CDR3: CASSHSGANQETQYF
V: TRBV3-1/TRBV3-2
D: .
J: TRBJ2-5
size: once

DNA: TGTGCCAGCAGCCGAGCAGGGGAAAATGAAAAACTGTTTTTT
CDR3: CASSRAGENEKLFF
V: TRBV4-2
D: .
J: TRBJ1-4
size: .

DNA: TGCGCCAGCAGTGTTGCAGGGGCCACAGATACGCAGTATTTT
CDR3: CASSVAGATDTQYF
V: TRBV10-2
D: .
J: TRBJ2-3
size: .

DNA: TGTGCCAGCAGCAGAAGTAGGGGGGGGGAGACCCAGTACTTC
CDR3: CASSRSRGGETQYF
V: TRBV11-2
D: .
J: TRBJ2-5
size: .

DNA: TGTGCCAGCAGCTTATATTCTCGAGAGACCCAGTACTTC
CDR3: CASSLYSRETQYF
V: TRBV11-3
D: .
J: TRBJ2-5
size: .

DNA: TGTGCCAGCAGTCCGGTTCGTCTAGCGGTCCGGCAAGAGACCCAGTACTTC
CDR3: CASSPVRLAVRQETQYF
V: TRBV6-6
D: TRBD2
J: TRBJ2-5
size: .

DNA: TGTGCCAGTAGTATACCTGGACTAGCGGGAACCTCCTACAATGAGCAGTTCTTC
CDR3: CASSIPGLAGTSYNEQFF
V: TRBV19
D: TRBD2
J: TRBJ2-1
size: .

DNA: TGTGCCAGCAGCTACGGAGACACAGATACGCAGTATTTT
CDR3: CASSYGDTDTQYF
V: TRBV11-2
D: .
J: TRBJ2-3
size: .

DNA: TGTGCCAGCAGCTCCGAGGCGGGGAGCACAGATACGCAGTATTTT
CDR3: CASSSEAGSTDTQYF
V: TRBV7-3
D: .
J: TRBJ2-3
size: .

DNA: TGTGCCAGCAGTGAACCCGTCTCGACAGGGGGCCGTGGCTACACCTTC
CDR3: CASSEPVSTGGRGYTF
V: TRBV6-1
D: TRBD1
J: TRBJ1-2
size: once

DNA: TGTGCCAGTAGGAACCAGGGGCAAGAGGAAGCTTTCTTT
CDR3: CASRNQGQEEAFF
V: TRBV19
D: .
J: TRBJ1-1
size: .